Listed below are T cell receptor beta chains from one sample, sequenced in a study of shared clonotypes between healthy human individuals. Profiled with immunoSEQ multiplex PCR; TCRdb holds only in-frame clones, not every one. The sample contains roughly 700,000 clones, about 90% of which appear only once. The sequenced sample was memory CD8+ T cells from PBMCs. Receptors originate from a man between 18 and 35 years old in good health. Some clones in this sample may be carry-over from other donors' samples. Both conserved end residues are part of each CDR3. The D gene is left open where the match is weak. Only some rows state a clone size, as once, few, many or a class for expanded clones.

TRBJ1-4	TRBV4-3	NA	TRBD1	CASSLDRVGEKLFF	TGCGCCAGCAGCCTCGACAGGGTTGGGGAAAAACTGTTTTTT
TRBJ1-2	TRBV28	NA	NA	CASSPRSEGYGYTF	TGTGCCAGCAGCCCTCGATCAGAAGGCTATGGCTACACCTTC
TRBJ1-1	TRBV27	NA	NA	CASSEPRLRRNTEAFF	TGTGCCAGCAGTGAACCCAGGCTACGGAGAAACACTGAAGCTTTCTTT
TRBJ2-7	TRBV13	NA	TRBD1	CASSRDRASYEQYF	TGTGCCAGCAGCCGGGACAGGGCGTCGTACGAGCAGTACTTC
TRBJ1-1	TRBV6-1	NA	NA	CASSDPHVVPEAFF	TGTGCCAGCAGTGACCCGCACGTCGTTCCTGAAGCTTTCTTT
TRBJ1-2	TRBV7-2	NA	TRBD1	CASRDRDRYGYTF	TGTGCCAGCAGGGACAGGGATCGCTATGGCTACACCTTC
TRBJ2-5	TRBV9	once	NA	CASSVRTNDRSETQYF	TGTGCCAGCAGCGTGCGGACTAACGATAGATCAGAGACCCAGTACTTC
TRBJ2-1	TRBV28	NA	NA	CASSLGGSYNEQFF	TGTGCCAGCAGTTTAGGGGGAAGCTACAATGAGCAGTTCTTC
TRBJ2-1	TRBV9	NA	TRBD2	CASSFQREGYNEQFF	TGTGCCAGCAGCTTCCAGCGGGAGGGGTACAATGAGCAGTTCTTC
TRBJ2-7	TRBV7-8	NA	NA	CASSLEFWRSSSYEQYF	TGTGCCAGCAGCTTAGAGTTTTGGCGCTCTAGCTCCTACGAGCAGTACTTC
TRBJ2-3	TRBV9	NA	NA	CASSASTDTQYF	TGTGCCAGCAGTGCTAGCACAGATACGCAGTATTTT
TRBJ1-2	TRBV15	once	TRBD1	CATSREMGQMF	TGTGCCACCAGCAGAGAAATGGGACAGATGTTC
TRBJ2-5	TRBV28	NA	NA	CASSRIQGYETQYF	TGTGCCAGCAGTCGAATACAGGGATACGAGACCCAGTACTTC
TRBJ2-5	TRBV11-2	NA	NA	CATKPRRGQETQYF	TGTGCCACCAAACCCCGCAGGGGTCAAGAGACCCAGTACTTC
TRBJ2-5	TRBV23-1	once	TRBD2	CASSQSREDETQYF	TGCGCCAGCAGTCAATCGCGGGAGGACGAGACCCAGTACTTC
TRBJ1-2	TRBV28	NA	NA	CASSLGHGRHGYTF	TGTGCCAGCAGTCTAGGACACGGGAGGCATGGCTACACCTTC
TRBJ1-2	TRBV13	NA	NA	CASSQERTGLAGYTF	TGCGCCAGCAGCCAAGAAAGAACAGGGCTCGCGGGCTACACCTTC
TRBJ2-1	TRBV9	NA	NA	CASSPPVMDEQFF	TGTGCCAGCAGCCCCCCCGTGATGGATGAGCAGTTCTTC
TRBJ2-3	TRBV6-1	NA	TRBD2	CASSENPSGSLWTDTQYF	TGTGCCAGCAGTGAAAACCCTAGCGGGAGTCTTTGGACAGATACGCAGTATTTT
TRBJ2-3	TRBV7-9	NA	NA	CASSPKTWDTQYF	TGTGCCAGCAGCCCCAAGACGTGGGATACGCAGTATTTT
TRBJ2-7	TRBV10-3	NA	NA	CAISEGSVFYEQYF	TGTGCCATCAGTGAGGGATCAGTCTTCTACGAGCAGTACTTC
TRBJ2-1	TRBV11-2	NA	NA	CASSLAYNEQFF	TGTGCCAGCAGCTTAGCCTACAATGAGCAGTTCTTC
TRBJ1-4	TRBV15	NA	NA	CATSPDRFNEKLFF	TGTGCCACCAGCCCAGACAGGTTTAATGAAAAACTGTTTTTT
TRBJ2-7	TRBV19	NA	TRBD2	CASTFSLAGSYEQYF	TGTGCCAGTACCTTCTCTTTAGCGGGATCCTACGAGCAGTACTTC
TRBJ1-1	TRBV7-8	NA	NA	CASSLARAGPEAFF	TGTGCCAGCAGCTTAGCGCGGGCAGGGCCTGAAGCTTTCTTT
TRBJ2-5	TRBV28	NA	TRBD1	CASSSWTGGGETQYF	TGTGCCAGTAGCTCTTGGACAGGGGGGGGAGAGACCCAGTACTTC
TRBJ2-2	TRBV27	NA	TRBD2	CASTGLAGDTGELFF	TGTGCCAGCACGGGACTAGCGGGAGACACCGGGGAGCTGTTTTTT
TRBJ1-5	TRBV7-2	NA	NA	CASSQHPGGNQPQHF	TGTGCCAGCAGCCAGCACCCCGGGGGCAATCAGCCCCAGCATTTT
TRBJ2-3	TRBV7-6	NA	NA	CASSPTRVPTTDTQYF	TGTGCCAGCAGCCCTACCAGGGTCCCCACGACAGATACGCAGTATTTT
TRBJ2-7	TRBV28	NA	TRBD2	CASSPSAGIAYEQYF	TGTGCCAGCAGTCCCTCAGCGGGGATCGCCTACGAGCAGTACTTC
TRBJ1-2	TRBV10-3	many	NA	CASSYSRTPIEYGYTF	TGTGCCAGCAGTTACTCGCGGACTCCAATAGAATATGGCTACACCTTC
TRBJ2-7	TRBV7-9	once	NA	CASSLAGDTYEQYF	TGTGCCAGCAGCTTAGCAGGGGACACCTACGAGCAGTACTTC
TRBJ2-1	TRBV9	once	NA	CASSPDSEEQFF	TGTGCCAGCAGCCCCGACTCAGAAGAGCAGTTCTTC
TRBJ2-5	TRBV9	NA	NA	CASSVYTHGETQYF	TGTGCCAGCAGCGTTTACACCCACGGGGAGACCCAGTACTTC
TRBJ2-2	TRBV28	NA	TRBD1	CASSLTGDTGELFF	TGTGCCAGCAGTTTAACAGGGGATACCGGGGAGCTGTTTTTT
TRBJ2-7	TRBV25-1	once	TRBD2	CASSDPTSGRVGEQYF	TGTGCCAGCAGTGATCCGACTAGCGGGAGGGTGGGGGAGCAGTACTTC
TRBJ1-4	TRBV6-5	once	NA	CASSYKGPHEKLFF	TGTGCCAGCAGTTACAAGGGACCGCATGAAAAACTGTTTTTT
TRBJ2-2	TRBV27	NA	TRBD1	CASSLSRTGWTGELFF	TGTGCCAGCAGTTTAAGTAGGACAGGGTGGACCGGGGAGCTGTTTTTT
TRBJ2-3	TRBV6-5	NA	NA	CASSPARSTDTQYF	TGTGCCAGCAGCCCCGCCAGGTCCACAGATACGCAGTATTTT
TRBJ2-7	TRBV7-9	NA	NA	CASSLVGAPNEQYF	TGTGCCAGCAGCTTAGTGGGGGCGCCTAACGAGCAGTACTTC
TRBJ2-5	TRBV7-3	NA	TRBD1	CASSLGLRGQGQETQYF	TGTGCCAGCAGCTTAGGCCTGAGGGGACAGGGGCAAGAGACCCAGTACTTC
TRBJ1-1	TRBV19	NA	NA	CATTAGGTEAFF	TGTGCCACCACCGCGGGGGGGACTGAAGCTTTCTTT
TRBJ2-7	TRBV28	NA	TRBD1	CASSYRDRDEQYF	TGTGCCAGCAGTTACCGGGACAGAGACGAGCAGTACTTC
TRBJ1-3	TRBV6-6	NA	NA	CASSHLGQGSGNTIYF	TGTGCCAGCAGTCACCTGGGGCAGGGTTCTGGAAACACCATATATTTT
TRBJ1-1	TRBV6-4	NA	NA	CASILSGQNYTEAFF	TGTGCCAGCATTCTATCCGGACAGAACTACACTGAAGCTTTCTTT
TRBJ2-1	TRBV28	NA	TRBD2	CASSPLGREWSYNEQFF	TGTGCCAGCAGTCCCCTCGGGAGGGAGTGGTCCTACAATGAGCAGTTCTTC
TRBJ2-7	TRBV28	NA	NA	CASSFGQGGSYEQYF	TGTGCCAGCAGTTTCGGGCAGGGAGGCTCCTACGAGCAGTACTTC
TRBJ2-1	TRBV6-6	NA	TRBD2	CASSYGWEGSYNEQFF	TGTGCCAGCAGTTACGGTTGGGAGGGGTCCTACAATGAGCAGTTCTTC